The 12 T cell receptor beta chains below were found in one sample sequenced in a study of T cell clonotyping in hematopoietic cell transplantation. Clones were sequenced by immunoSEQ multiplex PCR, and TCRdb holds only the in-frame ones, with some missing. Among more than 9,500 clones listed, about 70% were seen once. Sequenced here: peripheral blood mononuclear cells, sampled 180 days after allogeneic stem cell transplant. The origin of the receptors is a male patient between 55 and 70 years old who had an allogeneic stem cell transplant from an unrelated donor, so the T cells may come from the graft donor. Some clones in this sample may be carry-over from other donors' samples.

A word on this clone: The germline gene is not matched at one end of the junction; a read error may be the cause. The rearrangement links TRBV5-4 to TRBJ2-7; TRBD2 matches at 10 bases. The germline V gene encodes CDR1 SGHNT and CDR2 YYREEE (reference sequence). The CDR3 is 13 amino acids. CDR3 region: CASSVGQRLAGRF. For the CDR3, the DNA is TGTGCCAGCAGTGTCGGACAAAGACTAGCGGGTCGTTTC.

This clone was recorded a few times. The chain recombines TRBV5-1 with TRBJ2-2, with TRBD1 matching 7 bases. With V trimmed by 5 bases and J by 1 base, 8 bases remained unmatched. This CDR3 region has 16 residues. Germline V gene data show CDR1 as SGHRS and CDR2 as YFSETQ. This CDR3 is CASREQGIGNTGELFF. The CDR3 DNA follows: TGCGCCAGCAGGGAACAGGGGATAGGGAACACCGGGGAGCTGTTTTTT.

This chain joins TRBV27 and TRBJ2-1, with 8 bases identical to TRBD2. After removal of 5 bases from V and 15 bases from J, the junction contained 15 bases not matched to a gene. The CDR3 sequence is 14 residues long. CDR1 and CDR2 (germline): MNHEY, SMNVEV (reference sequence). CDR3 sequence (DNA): TGTGCCAGCAGTCCGTATCCATCCGGGACTAGTCGGTTCTTC. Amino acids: CASSPYPSGTSRFF.

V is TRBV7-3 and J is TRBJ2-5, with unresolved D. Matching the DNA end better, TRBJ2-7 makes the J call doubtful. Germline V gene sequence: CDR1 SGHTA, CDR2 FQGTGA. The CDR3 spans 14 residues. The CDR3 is CASSPRAAKDEQYF. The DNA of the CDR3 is TGTGCCAGCAGCCCCCGGGCTGCTAAGGACGAGCAGTACTTC.

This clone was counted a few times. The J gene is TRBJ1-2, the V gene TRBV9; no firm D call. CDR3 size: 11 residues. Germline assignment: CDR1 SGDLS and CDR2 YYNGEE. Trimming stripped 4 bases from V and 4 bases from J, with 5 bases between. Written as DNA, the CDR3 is TGTGCCAGCAGCTCTGGCTATGGCTACACCTTC. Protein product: CASSSGYGYTF.

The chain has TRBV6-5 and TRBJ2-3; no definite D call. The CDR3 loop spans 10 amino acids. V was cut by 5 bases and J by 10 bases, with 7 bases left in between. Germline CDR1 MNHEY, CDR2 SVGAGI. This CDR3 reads CASSHAPQYF. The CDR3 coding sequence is TGTGCCAGCAGTCACGCCCCGCAGTATTTT.

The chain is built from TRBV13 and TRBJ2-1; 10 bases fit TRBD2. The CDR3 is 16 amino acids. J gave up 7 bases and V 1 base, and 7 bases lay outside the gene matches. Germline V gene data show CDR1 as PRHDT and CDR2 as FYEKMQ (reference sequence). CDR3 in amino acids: CASSLESGRGWNEQFF. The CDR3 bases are TGTGCCAGCAGCTTAGAGAGCGGGAGGGGTTGGAATGAGCAGTTCTTC.

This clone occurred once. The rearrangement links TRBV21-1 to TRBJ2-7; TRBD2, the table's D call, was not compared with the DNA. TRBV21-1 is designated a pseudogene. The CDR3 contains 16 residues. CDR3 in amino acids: CASSKEPEGDPYEQYF. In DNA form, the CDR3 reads TGTGCCAGCAGCAAAGAACCTGAGGGAGACCCTTACGAGCAGTACTTC.

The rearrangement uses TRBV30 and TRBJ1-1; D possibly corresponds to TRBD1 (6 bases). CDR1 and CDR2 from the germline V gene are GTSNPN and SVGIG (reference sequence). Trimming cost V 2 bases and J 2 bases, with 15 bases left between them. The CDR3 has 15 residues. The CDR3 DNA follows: TGTGCCTGGAGTATCCTACAGGGAGGTAACACTGAAGCTTTCTTT. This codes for CAWSILQGGNTEAFF.

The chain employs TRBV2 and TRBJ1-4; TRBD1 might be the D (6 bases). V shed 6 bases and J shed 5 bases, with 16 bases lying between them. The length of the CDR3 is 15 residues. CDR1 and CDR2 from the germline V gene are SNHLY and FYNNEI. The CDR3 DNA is TGTGCCAGCAGAGGGGGAGGGACAAGGAATGAAAAACTGTTTTTT. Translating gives CASRGGGTRNEKLFF.

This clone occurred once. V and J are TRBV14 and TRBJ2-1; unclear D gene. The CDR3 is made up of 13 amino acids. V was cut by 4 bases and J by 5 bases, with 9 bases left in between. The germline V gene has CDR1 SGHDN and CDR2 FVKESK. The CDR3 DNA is TGTGCCAGCAGCCCCGGACGAAACAATGAGCAGTTCTTC. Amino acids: CASSPGRNNEQFF.

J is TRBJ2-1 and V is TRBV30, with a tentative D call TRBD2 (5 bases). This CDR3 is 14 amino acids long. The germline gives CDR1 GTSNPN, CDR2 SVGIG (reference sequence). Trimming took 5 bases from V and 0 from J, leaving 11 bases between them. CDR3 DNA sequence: TGTGCCTGGGATATAGGGAGCTCCTACAATGAGCAGTTCTTC. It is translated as CAWDIGSSYNEQFF.